This is a list of T cell receptor beta chains from one sample in a study of cytomegalovirus exposure and HLA in healthy donors. Method: immunoSEQ multiplex PCR; TCRdb's copy keeps in-frame clones and lacks some. The sample contains some 87,000 clones, around 77% of which appear only once. The sample taken for sequencing was PBMCs. These receptors were taken from a man aged 50-60 years in good health and CMV-seropositive. Each CDR3 is given with its conserved first and last residue. Each record gives: D gene, CDR3 length, J gene, V gene, clone size, CDR3 protein, CDR3 DNA. The D gene is left open where the match is weak. The listing skips clone size in some rows; elsewhere it reads once, few, many or a size class.

TRBD1	13	TRBJ2-7	TRBV6-5	NA	CASSRTGAYEQYF	TGTGCCAGCAGTCGAACAGGGGCCTACGAGCAGTACTTC
NA	13	TRBJ2-7	TRBV10-1	NA	CASSERGAGEQYF	TGCGCCAGCAGTGAGCGGGGGGCGGGGGAGCAGTACTTC
NA	15	TRBJ2-7	TRBV5-6	NA	CASSLNRLPSYEQYF	TGTGCCAGCAGCCTAAACAGGTTACCATCCTACGAGCAGTACTTC
TRBD1	15	TRBJ2-1	TRBV5-6	NA	CASTKTGGWSGEQFF	TGTGCCAGCACAAAGACAGGGGGTTGGTCGGGTGAGCAGTTCTTC
NA	13	TRBJ1-1	TRBV27	NA	CASSLSGNGEAFF	TGTGCCAGCAGTTTATCGGGCAACGGTGAAGCTTTCTTT
NA	14	TRBJ1-6	TRBV5-1	NA	CASSLEGEVNWKTF	TGCGCCAGCAGCTTGGAGGGGGAAGTTAACTGGAAAACCTTT
NA	13	TRBJ2-7	TRBV27	NA	CASSGGLSYEQYF	TGTGCCAGCAGTGGTGGGCTCTCCTACGAGCAGTACTTC
TRBD1	15	TRBJ1-2	TRBV6-5	NA	CASRFLTGGAGDYTF	TGTGCCAGCAGATTTCTTACAGGGGGCGCAGGGGACTACACCTTC
TRBD1	14	TRBJ1-2	TRBV29-1	NA	CSVRDRGLGYGYTF	TGCAGCGTGAGGGACAGGGGGCTCGGCTATGGCTACACCTTC
TRBD2	15	TRBJ2-2	TRBV19	NA	CASSIAGGNTGELFF	TGTGCCAGTAGTATAGCGGGGGGTAACACCGGGGAGCTGTTTTTT
TRBD1	12	TRBJ1-1	TRBV29-1	NA	CSVELTGTVAFF	TGCAGCGTTGAGCTCACCGGGACAGTGGCTTTCTTT
TRBD1	14	TRBJ1-1	TRBV9	NA	CASSIRDRGTEAFF	TGTGCCAGCAGCATCCGGGACAGGGGGACTGAAGCTTTCTTT
TRBD1	15	TRBJ2-7	TRBV5-1	NA	CASRVGTGENYEQYF	TGCGCCAGCAGGGTGGGGACAGGGGAGAACTACGAGCAGTACTTC
TRBD1	14	TRBJ1-1	TRBV29-1	NA	CSVQQGQGDTEAFF	TGCAGCGTACAACAGGGACAGGGCGACACTGAAGCTTTCTTT
TRBD1	16	TRBJ2-2	TRBV9	NA	CASSVALRGSAGELFF	TGTGCCAGCAGCGTAGCTCTCAGGGGGAGTGCCGGGGAGCTGTTTTTT
TRBD2	18	TRBJ2-7	TRBV7-2	NA	CASSLAGASGGARYEQYF	TGTGCCAGCAGCTTAGCGGGAGCTAGCGGGGGGGCTAGGTACGAGCAGTACTTC
NA	14	TRBJ1-2	TRBV19	once	CASKLQGLNYGYTF	TGTGCCAGTAAGTTGCAGGGTCTGAACTATGGCTACACCTTC
TRBD1	14	TRBJ1-1	TRBV6-5	once	CASSPRDSNREAFF	TGTGCCAGCAGTCCCCGGGACAGTAACAGAGAAGCTTTCTTT
TRBD1	16	TRBJ1-6	TRBV6-1	NA	CASSASGDRANSPLNF	TGTGCCAGCAGTGCCTCCGGGGACAGAGCCAATTCACCCCTCAACTTT
TRBD1	15	TRBJ2-5	TRBV9	NA	CASSAGQGPRETQYF	TGTGCCAGCAGCGCGGGACAGGGACCACGGGAGACCCAGTACTTC
TRBD2	15	TRBJ2-7	TRBV2	NA	CASSESGGPDYEQYF	TGTGCCAGCAGTGAAAGCGGGGGGCCGGATTACGAGCAGTACTTC
TRBD1	15	TRBJ1-1	TRBV11-2	NA	CASSWTGGMNTEAFF	TGTGCCAGCAGCTGGACAGGGGGGATGAACACTGAAGCTTTCTTT
TRBD1	16	TRBJ1-2	TRBV27	NA	CASSPQGSRAGYGYTF	TGTGCCAGCAGCCCACAGGGGAGCAGAGCAGGCTATGGCTACACCTTC
TRBD1	17	TRBJ2-2	TRBV9	NA	CASSVALGQANTGELFF	TGTGCCAGCAGCGTAGCCCTGGGACAGGCGAACACCGGGGAGCTGTTTTTT
TRBD1	13	TRBJ2-3	TRBV19	NA	CASRTGGLDTQYF	TGTGCCAGTAGGACAGGGGGATTGGATACGCAGTATTTT
NA	14	TRBJ2-2	TRBV5-1	NA	CASSLEQGAGELFF	TGCGCCAGCAGCTTGGAACAGGGAGCCGGGGAGCTGTTTTTT
NA	16	TRBJ1-6	TRBV28	NA	CASSLGGGGPNSPLHF	TGTGCCAGCAGTTTGGGGGGTGGTGGGCCAAATTCACCCCTCCACTTT
TRBD1	14	TRBJ1-2	TRBV18	large	CASSPGQGSYGYTF	TGTGCCAGCTCACCGGGACAGGGGAGCTATGGCTACACCTTC
TRBD2	14	TRBJ2-5	TRBV28	few	CASSLLAGVETQYF	TGTGCCAGCAGTTTGTTAGCGGGGGTGGAGACCCAGTACTTC
TRBD1	13	TRBJ1-1	TRBV9	NA	CASSDGTDSGAFF	TGTGCCAGCAGCGACGGGACAGACTCTGGAGCTTTCTTT
TRBD2	14	TRBJ2-7	TRBV6-1	NA	CASRHSGGAYEQYF	TGTGCCAGCAGGCATAGCGGGGGTGCCTACGAGCAGTACTTC
TRBD1	15	TRBJ2-7	TRBV5-1	NA	CASSSGQAYSYEQYF	TGCGCCAGCAGCTCAGGACAGGCTTACTCCTACGAGCAGTACTTC
TRBD1	17	TRBJ1-5	TRBV19	NA	CASSIEGTGGGNQPQHF	TGTGCCAGTAGTATAGAGGGGACAGGGGGTGGCAATCAGCCCCAGCATTTT
TRBD2	18	TRBJ2-2	TRBV4-1	NA	CASSPGLAGPSNTGELFF	TGCGCCAGCAGCCCGGGACTAGCGGGGCCCTCGAACACCGGGGAGCTGTTTTTT